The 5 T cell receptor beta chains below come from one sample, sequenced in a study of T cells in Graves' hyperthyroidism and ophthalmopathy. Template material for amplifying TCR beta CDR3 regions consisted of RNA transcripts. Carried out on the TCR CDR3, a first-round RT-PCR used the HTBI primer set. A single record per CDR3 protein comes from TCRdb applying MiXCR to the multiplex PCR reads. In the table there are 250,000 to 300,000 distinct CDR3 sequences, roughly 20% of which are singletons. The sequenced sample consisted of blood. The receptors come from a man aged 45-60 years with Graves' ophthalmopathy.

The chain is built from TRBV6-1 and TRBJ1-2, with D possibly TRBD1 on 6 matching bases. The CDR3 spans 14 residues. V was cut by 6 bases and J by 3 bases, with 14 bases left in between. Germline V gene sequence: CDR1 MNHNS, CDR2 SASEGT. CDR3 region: CASSLNRDHYGYTF. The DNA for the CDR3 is TGTGCCAGCAGCCTCAACAGGGACCACTATGGCTACACCTTC.

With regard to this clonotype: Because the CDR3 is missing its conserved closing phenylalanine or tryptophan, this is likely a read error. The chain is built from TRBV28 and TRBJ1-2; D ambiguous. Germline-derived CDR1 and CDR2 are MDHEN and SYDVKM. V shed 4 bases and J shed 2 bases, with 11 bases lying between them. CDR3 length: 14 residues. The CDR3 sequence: CASSSLPTNYGYTL. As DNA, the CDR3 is TGTGCCAGCAGTTCCCTTCCAACGAACTATGGCTACACCCTC.

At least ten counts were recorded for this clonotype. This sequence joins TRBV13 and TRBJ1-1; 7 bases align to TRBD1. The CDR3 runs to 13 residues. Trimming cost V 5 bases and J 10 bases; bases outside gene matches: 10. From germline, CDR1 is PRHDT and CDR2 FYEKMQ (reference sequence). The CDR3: CASSPRTGLGAFF. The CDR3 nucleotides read TGTGCCAGCAGCCCCCGGACAGGCCTTGGAGCTTTCTTT.

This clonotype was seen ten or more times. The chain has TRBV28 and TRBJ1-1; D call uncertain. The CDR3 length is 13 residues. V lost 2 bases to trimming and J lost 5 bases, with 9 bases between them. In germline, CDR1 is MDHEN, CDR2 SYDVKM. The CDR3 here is CASSLGGWTEAFF. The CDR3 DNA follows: TGTGCCAGCAGTTTAGGAGGGTGGACTGAAGCTTTCTTT.

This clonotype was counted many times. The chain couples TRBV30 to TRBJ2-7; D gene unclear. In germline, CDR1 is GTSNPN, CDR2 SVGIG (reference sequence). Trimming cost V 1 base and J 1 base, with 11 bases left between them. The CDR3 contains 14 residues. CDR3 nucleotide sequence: TGTGCCTGGAGTGCCCCCGACCTATCCTACGAGCAGTACTTC. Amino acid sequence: CAWSAPDLSYEQYF.